A single sample is the source of the 21 T cell receptor beta chains below, sequenced in a study of cytomegalovirus exposure and HLA in healthy donors. A multiplex PCR was run with 60 Vbeta primers and 13 Jbeta primers. Libraries were prepared by immunoSEQ multiplex PCR; TCRdb keeps only in-frame clonotypes and omits some of them. Of about 130,000 clones detected, over 80% appear once; the ten largest clones hold approximately 1.1%. The sample was PBMCs. The receptors here all came from a boy aged 10-17 years in good health and CMV-seronegative.

This clone has just a few counts. This chain links TRBV7-9 with TRBJ1-1; D ambiguous. This CDR3 has 15 amino acids. The V end was cut by 5 bases, the J end by 1 base, with 14 bases between. The germline gives CDR1 SEHNR, CDR2 FQNEAQ (reference sequence). In DNA, the CDR3 is TGTGCCAGCAGCCCAGGACTGATAAAGAACACTGAAGCTTTCTTT. This gives the protein CASSPGLIKNTEAFF.

This clone was counted between two and nine times. This sequence joins TRBV6-6 and TRBJ1-2; the D gene is possibly TRBD1 (6 bases). Germline assignment: CDR1 MNHNY and CDR2 SVGAGI (reference sequence). V dropped 0 bases and J dropped 0 bases, with 11 bases sitting between them. The CDR3 runs 16 residues. The CDR3, as DNA: TGTGCCAGCAGTTACTCGGGGGACACCTCTAACTATGGCTACACCTTC. This codes for CASSYSGDTSNYGYTF.

The V gene is TRBV10-3, the J gene TRBJ2-1; D is perhaps TRBD2 (6 bases). Per the germline V gene, CDR1 is ENHRY and CDR2 is SYGVKD. V lost 0 bases to trimming and J lost 5 bases, with 8 bases between them. The CDR3 is 14 amino acids. CDR3 bases: TGTGCCATCAGTGAGTCGACTAGAGACAATGAGCAGTTCTTC. It is translated as CAISESTRDNEQFF.

The gene calls are TRBV27 and TRBJ1-2; 8 nucleotides agree with TRBD1. J lost 7 bases, V lost 3 bases, and 10 bases had no gene match. Germline-derived CDR1 and CDR2 are MNHEY and SMNVEV (reference sequence). The CDR3 length is 15 residues. The DNA of the CDR3 is TGTGCCAGCAGTTTCCTCTCGGACAGGGCGAGTGGCTACACCTTC. Protein sequence: CASSFLSDRASGYTF.

The chain recombines TRBV7-2 with TRBJ2-1; 7 bases align to TRBD2. The CDR3 has 13 residues. The ends lost 6 bases at V and 6 bases at J; junction bases unmatched: 5. The germline V gene encodes CDR1 SGHTA and CDR2 FQGNSA. The CDR3: CASRIAGLNEQFF. CDR3 DNA: TGTGCCAGCAGGATAGCGGGCCTCAATGAGCAGTTCTTC.

The CDR3 DNA reads TGTGCCTGGAGGACAGGCCCGCAGGGGCCCCAGCATTTT. Protein sequence: CAWRTGPQGPQHF. The J gene is TRBJ1-5, the V gene TRBV30; tentatively, D is TRBD1 (6 bases). Germline CDR1 and CDR2: GTSNPN and SVGIG (reference sequence). V was clipped by 3 bases and J by 9 bases, with 15 bases between them. The CDR3 extends over 13 amino acids.

This clone showed up just once. The J gene is TRBJ2-4, the V gene TRBV4-1, with 10 positions matching TRBD2. The CDR3 covers 20 residues. V dropped 4 bases and J dropped 1; count of bases not matched to a gene: 16. Germline V gene sequence: CDR1 MGHRA, CDR2 YSYEKL. The CDR3 sequence: CASSPRGTGDSGRAKNIQYF. The CDR3 nucleotides are TGCGCCAGCAGCCCTAGAGGGACAGGAGATAGCGGGAGGGCCAAAAACATTCAGTACTTC.

This chain's CDR3 is CASSARDSTYSGNTIYF. The CDR3 nucleotides read TGTGCCAGCAGCGCTAGGGACAGTACGTACTCTGGAAACACCATATATTTT. This chain connects TRBV9 to TRBJ1-3; the match to TRBD1 covers 7 bases. There are 17 residues in the CDR3. CDR1 and CDR2 (germline): SGDLS, YYNGEE. With V trimmed by 3 bases and J by 0 bases, 9 bases remained unmatched.

V usage is TRBV5-6 and J usage is TRBJ2-7; tentatively, D is TRBD2 (5 bases). Trimming pared 0 bases from V and 2 bases from J, leaving 12 bases between. This CDR3 is built from 15 residues. Germline CDR1 and CDR2: SGHDT and YYEEEE. CDR3 nucleotide sequence: TGTGCCAGCAGCTTGGTAGCGTCCCAGACCTACGAGCAGTACTTC. Protein sequence: CASSLVASQTYEQYF.

The gene calls are TRBV19 and TRBJ1-4, with TRBD1 matching over 7 bases. From germline, CDR1 is LNHDA and CDR2 SQIVND (reference sequence). There are 16 residues in the CDR3. V shed 4 bases, J shed 3 bases, and the junction held 8 bases outside the gene matches. Written as DNA, the CDR3 is TGTGCCAGTAGTAGCTACAGGGGAAGGTCTAATGAAAAACTGTTTTTT. Amino acid sequence: CASSSYRGRSNEKLFF.

The V gene is TRBV6-5, the J gene TRBJ2-1, with 9 bases aligning to TRBD1. This CDR3 is 15 amino acids long. The junction had 5 bases not matched to a gene; V was cut back by 6 bases and J by 2 bases. The germline CDR1 and CDR2 sequences are MNHEY and SVGAGI. The CDR3 DNA is TGTGCCAGCAGCCGAACAGGGGGCGCCTACAATGAGCAGTTCTTC. This codes for CASSRTGGAYNEQFF.

This clone was counted between two and nine times. This sequence joins TRBV4-1 and TRBJ1-5; no clear D. V lost 1 base and J lost 9, with 10 bases in between. Germline-derived CDR1 and CDR2 are MGHRA and YSYEKL. This CDR3 has 13 residues. The CDR3, as DNA: TGCGCCAGCAGCCAAGGGCCAACGGGGCCCCAGCATTTT. Amino acid sequence: CASSQGPTGPQHF.

The V and J genes are TRBV11-2 and TRBJ1-4, with 9 bases aligning to TRBD1. Per germline, CDR1 SGHAT and CDR2 FQNNGV. CDR3 length: 15 amino acids. V gave up 3 bases and J gave up 4 bases; unmatched junction bases: 3. The DNA for the CDR3 is TGTGCCAGCAGCTTCGGGACAGGGATTAATGAAAAACTGTTTTTT. As protein: CASSFGTGINEKLFF.

The gene calls are TRBV7-6 and TRBJ2-1; 10 bases are a match to TRBD2. The germline gives CDR1 SGHVS, CDR2 FNYEAQ. This CDR3 spans 18 amino acids. With 1 base clipped from V and 4 bases from J, the junction kept 10 bases outside the gene matches. CDR3 DNA sequence: TGTGCCAGCAGCTTAGAGGCTAGCGGGAGCGGGGGTTACAATGAGCAGTTCTTC. Translating it yields CASSLEASGSGGYNEQFF.

The chain employs TRBV5-1 and TRBJ2-3, with 7 bases aligning to TRBD2. This CDR3 is 15 amino acids long. The germline gives CDR1 SGHRS, CDR2 YFSETQ. Trimming took 0 bases from V and 5 from J; bases not matched to a gene: 6. This chain's CDR3 is CASSLAIGGIDTQYF. The CDR3, as DNA: TGCGCCAGCAGCTTGGCCATCGGGGGGATAGATACGCAGTATTTT.

This chain connects TRBV7-9 to TRBJ1-2, with D possibly TRBD1 on 6 matching bases. CDR3 length equals 14 residues. The germline V gene encodes CDR1 SEHNR and CDR2 FQNEAQ (reference sequence). The V end was cut by 0 bases, the J end by 7 bases, with 12 bases between. The CDR3 sequence: CASSLAQGLGGYTF. The CDR3 DNA is TGTGCCAGCAGCTTAGCCCAGGGGTTAGGTGGCTACACCTTC.

This chain joins TRBV4-1 and TRBJ2-7; 7 positions match TRBD2. V lost 5 bases to trimming and J lost 4 bases; unmatched junction nucleotides: 8. Germline CDR1 is MGHRA and CDR2 is YSYEKL. The CDR3 is 14 amino acids. The CDR3 DNA is TGCGCCAGCAGCGGGGAGGGACCGAGTTACGAGCAGTACTTC. As protein: CASSGEGPSYEQYF.

This chain joins TRBV6-6 and TRBJ1-6; no reliable D call. Trimming shortened V by 2 bases and J by 7 bases, and 9 bases separated the two germline ends. CDR1 is MNHNY, CDR2 SVGAGI, per germline (reference sequence). The CDR3 is 14 amino acids. The CDR3 bases are TGTGCCAGCAGTTACGATGTCGGGAATTCACCCCTCCACTTT. It yields the protein CASSYDVGNSPLHF.

This clone was seen just once. This chain connects TRBV10-3 to TRBJ2-7; TRBD2 might be the D (6 bases). From germline, CDR1 is ENHRY and CDR2 SYGVKD. The CDR3 contains 12 residues. V lost 10 bases and J lost 2, with 12 bases in between. The DNA for the CDR3 is TGTGCCACTCGGGGCGGGACCTACGAGCAGTACTTC. Translating gives CATRGGTYEQYF.

This clone is a singleton in its sample. The chain employs TRBV13 and TRBJ2-3; D possibly corresponds to TRBD1 (6 bases). Germline-derived CDR1 and CDR2 are PRHDT and FYEKMQ (reference sequence). This CDR3 has 13 residues. With 1 base removed from V and 7 bases from J, the gap between germline ends came to 9 bases. CDR3 protein: CASSLERGNTQYF. The DNA for the CDR3 is TGTGCCAGCAGCTTAGAAAGGGGGAATACGCAGTATTTT.

Ten or more counts support this clone. Distinct nucleotide sequences in the sample also encode this CDR3. The CDR3 coding sequence is TGTGCCTTTAGCGGGGGCTACAATGAGCAGTTCTTC. Residues: CAFSGGYNEQFF. This sequence joins TRBV30 and TRBJ2-1; TRBD2 agrees at 9 bases. The CDR3 is 12 amino acids. J gave up 3 bases and V 7 bases, and 1 base lay outside the gene matches. Germline V gene sequence: CDR1 GTSNPN, CDR2 SVGIG (reference sequence).